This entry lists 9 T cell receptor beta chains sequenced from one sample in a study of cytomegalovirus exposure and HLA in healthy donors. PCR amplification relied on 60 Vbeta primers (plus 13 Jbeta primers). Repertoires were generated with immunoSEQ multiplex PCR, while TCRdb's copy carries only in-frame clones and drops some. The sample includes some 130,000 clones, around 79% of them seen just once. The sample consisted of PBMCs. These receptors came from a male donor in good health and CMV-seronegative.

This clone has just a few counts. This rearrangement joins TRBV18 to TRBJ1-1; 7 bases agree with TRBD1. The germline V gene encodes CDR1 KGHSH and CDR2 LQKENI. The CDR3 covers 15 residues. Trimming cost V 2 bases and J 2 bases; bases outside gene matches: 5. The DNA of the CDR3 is TGTGCCAGCTCACCAAACAGGGGAGGAAACACTGAAGCTTTCTTT. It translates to CASSPNRGGNTEAFF.

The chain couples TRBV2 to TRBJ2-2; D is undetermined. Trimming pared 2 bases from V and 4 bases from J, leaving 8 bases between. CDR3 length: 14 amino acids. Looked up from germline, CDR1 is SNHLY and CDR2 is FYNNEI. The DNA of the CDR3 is TGTGCCAGCAGTGAACAGGTTGTCACCGGGGAGCTGTTTTTT. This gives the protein CASSEQVVTGELFF.

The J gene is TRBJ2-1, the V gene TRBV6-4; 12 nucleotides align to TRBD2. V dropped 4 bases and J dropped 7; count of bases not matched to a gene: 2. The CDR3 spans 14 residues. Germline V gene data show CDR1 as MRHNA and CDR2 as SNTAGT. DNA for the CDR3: TGTGCCAGCAGTGCCGGGACTAGCGGGAATGAGCAGTTCTTC. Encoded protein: CASSAGTSGNEQFF.

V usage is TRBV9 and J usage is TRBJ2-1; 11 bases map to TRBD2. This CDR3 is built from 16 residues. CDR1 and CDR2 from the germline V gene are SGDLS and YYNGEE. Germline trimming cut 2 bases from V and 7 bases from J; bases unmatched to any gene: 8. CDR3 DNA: TGTGCCAGCAGCGTTACGGCACTAGCGGGAGCGAATGAGCAGTTCTTC. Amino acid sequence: CASSVTALAGANEQFF. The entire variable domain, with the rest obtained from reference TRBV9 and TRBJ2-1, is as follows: DSGVTQTPKHLITATGQRVTLRCSPRSGDLSVYWYQQSLDQGLQFLIQYYNGEERAKGNILERFSAQQFPDLHSELNLSSLELGDSALYFCASSVTALAGANEQFFGPGTRLTVL.

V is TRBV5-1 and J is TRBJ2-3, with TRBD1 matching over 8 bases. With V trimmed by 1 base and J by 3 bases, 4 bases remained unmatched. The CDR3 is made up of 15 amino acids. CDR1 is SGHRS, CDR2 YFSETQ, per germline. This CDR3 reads CASSLTGGWTDTQYF. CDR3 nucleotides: TGCGCCAGCAGCTTGACAGGGGGGTGGACAGATACGCAGTATTTT.

The CDR3 DNA follows: TGCAGCGCAACTCCGGGACAGGGGGCCTACGAGCAGTACTTC. This codes for CSATPGQGAYEQYF. The chain joins TRBV29-1 to TRBJ2-7; 11 positions agree with TRBD1. This CDR3 has 14 residues. V dropped 7 bases and J dropped 2; count of bases not matched to a gene: 7. Germline lookup yields CDR1 SQVTM and CDR2 ANQGSEA.

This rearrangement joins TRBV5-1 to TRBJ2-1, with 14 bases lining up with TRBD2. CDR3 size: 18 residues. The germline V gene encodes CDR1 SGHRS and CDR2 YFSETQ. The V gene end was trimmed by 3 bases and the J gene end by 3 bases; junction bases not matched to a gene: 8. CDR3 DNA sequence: TGCGCCAGCAGCTCCATGACTAGCGGGGGGGCCCGCTACAATGAGCAGTTCTTC. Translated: CASSSMTSGGARYNEQFF.

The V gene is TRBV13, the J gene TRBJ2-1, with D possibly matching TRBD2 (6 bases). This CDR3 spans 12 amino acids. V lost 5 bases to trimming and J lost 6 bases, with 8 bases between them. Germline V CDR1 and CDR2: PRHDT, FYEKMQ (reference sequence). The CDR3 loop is CASSPGLNEQFF. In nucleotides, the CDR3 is TGTGCCAGCAGCCCGGGACTCAATGAGCAGTTCTTC.

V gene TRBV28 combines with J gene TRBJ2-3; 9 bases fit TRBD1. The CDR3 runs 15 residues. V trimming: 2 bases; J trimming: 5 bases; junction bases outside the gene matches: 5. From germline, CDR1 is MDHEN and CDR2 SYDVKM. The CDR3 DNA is TGTGCCAGCAGTTTACGTGGGACAGGGAAAGATACGCAGTATTTT. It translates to CASSLRGTGKDTQYF.